The TCR beta chain described here comes from a study of cytomegalovirus exposure and HLA in healthy donors. Concerning this clone itself: Its antigen is undetermined.

Study outcomes and limitations: In an earlier analysis, in 587 donors, most V segments appeared productive either ~87% or ~30% of the time.

The CDR3 spans 14 residues. V was trimmed by 1 base and J by 1 base, leaving 6 bases between them. Germline lookup yields CDR1 SGHNT and CDR2 YYREEE (reference sequence). PCR employed 60 Vbeta and 13 Jbeta primers. Sequencing was performed with immunoSEQ multiplex PCR; in TCRdb, only in-frame clones are kept and a portion is missing. Among 110,000 to 150,000 clones, approximately 70% were seen once, and the ten largest hold roughly 1.9%. Specimen: PBMCs. The clonotype originates from a woman in her sixties in good health and CMV-seropositive. The rearrangement links TRBV5-4 to TRBJ1-3; D gene ambiguous. CDR3 amino acids: CASSLTGSGNTIYF. The CDR3, as DNA: TGTGCCAGCAGCTTGACGGGATCTGGAAACACCATATATTTT.